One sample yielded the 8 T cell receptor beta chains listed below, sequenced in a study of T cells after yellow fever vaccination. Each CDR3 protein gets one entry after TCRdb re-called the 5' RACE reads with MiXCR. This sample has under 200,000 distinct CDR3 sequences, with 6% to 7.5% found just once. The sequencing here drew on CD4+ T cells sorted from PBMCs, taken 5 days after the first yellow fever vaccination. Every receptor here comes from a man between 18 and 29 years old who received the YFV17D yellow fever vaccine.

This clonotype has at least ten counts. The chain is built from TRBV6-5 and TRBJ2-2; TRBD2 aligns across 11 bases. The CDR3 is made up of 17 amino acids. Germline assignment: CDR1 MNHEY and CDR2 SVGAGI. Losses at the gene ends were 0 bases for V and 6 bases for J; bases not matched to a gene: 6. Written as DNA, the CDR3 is TGTGCCAGCAGTTACTCTGGGCTAGCGGGGGGTGCCGGGGAGCTGTTTTTT. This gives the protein CASSYSGLAGGAGELFF.

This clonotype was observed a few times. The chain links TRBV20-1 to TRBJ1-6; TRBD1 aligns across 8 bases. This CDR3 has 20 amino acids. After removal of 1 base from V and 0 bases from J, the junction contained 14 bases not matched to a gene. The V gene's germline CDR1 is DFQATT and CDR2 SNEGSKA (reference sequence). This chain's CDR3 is CSARVLRTGRFSSYNSPLHF. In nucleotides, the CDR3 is TGCAGTGCTAGAGTCCTTCGGACAGGGAGGTTTAGCTCCTATAATTCACCCCTCCACTTT.

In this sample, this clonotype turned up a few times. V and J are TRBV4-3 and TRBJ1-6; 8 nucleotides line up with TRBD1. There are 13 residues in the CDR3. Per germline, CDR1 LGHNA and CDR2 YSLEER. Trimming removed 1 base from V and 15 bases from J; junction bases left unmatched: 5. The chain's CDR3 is CASSQGRGQSLHF. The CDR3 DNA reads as TGCGCCAGCAGCCAAGGCAGGGGGCAGAGCCTCCACTTT.

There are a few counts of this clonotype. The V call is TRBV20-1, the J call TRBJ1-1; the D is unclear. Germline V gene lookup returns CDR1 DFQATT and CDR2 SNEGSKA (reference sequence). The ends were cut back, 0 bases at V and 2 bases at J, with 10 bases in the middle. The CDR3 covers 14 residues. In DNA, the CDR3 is TGCAGTGCTAGAGAATGGGCTGGCAACACTGAAGCTTTCTTT. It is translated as CSAREWAGNTEAFF.

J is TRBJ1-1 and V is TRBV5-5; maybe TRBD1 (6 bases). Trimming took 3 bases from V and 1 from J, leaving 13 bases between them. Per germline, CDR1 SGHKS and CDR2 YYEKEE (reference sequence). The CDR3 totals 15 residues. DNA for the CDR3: TGTGCCAGCAGCTCCATCTGGGGGCAGAACACTGAAGCTTTCTTT. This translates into CASSSIWGQNTEAFF.

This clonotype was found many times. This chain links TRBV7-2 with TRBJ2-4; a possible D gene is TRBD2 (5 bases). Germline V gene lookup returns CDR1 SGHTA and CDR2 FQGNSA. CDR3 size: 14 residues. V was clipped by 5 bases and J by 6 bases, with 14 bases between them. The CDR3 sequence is CASSGDHGVNIQYF. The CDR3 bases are TGTGCCAGCAGCGGGGATCACGGGGTAAACATTCAGTACTTC.

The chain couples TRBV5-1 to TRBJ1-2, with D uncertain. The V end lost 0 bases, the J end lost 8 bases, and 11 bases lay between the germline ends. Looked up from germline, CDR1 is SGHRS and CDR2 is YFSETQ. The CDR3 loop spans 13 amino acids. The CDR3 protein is CASSLALGAGYTF. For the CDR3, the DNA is TGCGCCAGCAGCTTGGCCCTCGGCGCGGGCTACACCTTC.

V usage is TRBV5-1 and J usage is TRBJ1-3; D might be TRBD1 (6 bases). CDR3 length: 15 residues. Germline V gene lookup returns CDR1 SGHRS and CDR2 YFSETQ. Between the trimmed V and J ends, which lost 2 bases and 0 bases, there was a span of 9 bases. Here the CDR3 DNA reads TGCGCCAGCAGCTTCGGGGGCGGCTCTGGAAACACCATATATTTT. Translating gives CASSFGGGSGNTIYF.